Included here is one TCR beta chain sequence, with context. The clone's antigen remains unknown. There are no base qualities to consult, and no much larger clone falls within one base. The CDR3 numbers 17 residues from cysteine through phenylalanine. The read is trimmed to its CDR3 DNA, 51 bases read in frame from base 1. CDR1 and CDR2 were assigned from the germline V gene as MDHEN and SYDVKM. The germline V and J ends show losses of 5 bases and 0 bases respectively, and no gene match explains 7 bases of the junction. The sample is drawn from a study of control samples from healthy donors and cancer patients (dated by TCRdb to 2020 to 2021). Receptors were amplified or captured by the immunoSEQ multiplex PCR assay. Drawn from immuneACCESS, this table holds only the in-frame rearrangements with V and J called that TCRdb kept. Clones are partly lost; checked studies trace under half to an unresolved V gene and leave the rest unexplained. The sample records about 180,000 clones, about 92% of which are singletons. The ten largest clones add up to approximately 1.5% of the sample.

This receptor was taken from a man under 40 in good health. The chain is assembled from TRBV28 and TRBJ1-6; the junction holds 7 bases that match TRBD1. Sequencing input: blood. The encoded CDR3 is CASSPTRGSSYNSPLHF. The nucleotides are TGTGCCAGCAGTCCGACCAGGGGGAGCTCCTATAATTCACCCCTCCACTTT.